Below are 11 T cell receptor beta chains sequenced from a single sample in a study of neoadjuvant anti-PD-1 for oral cavity cancer. Time point described: after neoadjuvant nivolumab, at surgical resection. Some clones are missing from TCRdb's copy, which holds only in-frame ones; the method was immunoSEQ multiplex PCR. The sample gives 8,500 to 9,500 clones, under 85% of which show up once; roughly 3.7% is in the top ten. Sequencing was performed on PBMCs, taken after nivolumab (anti-PD-1) treatment. Source of these receptors: a person between 40 and 85 years old with oral cavity squamous cell carcinoma.

The CDR3 DNA follows: TGTGCCAGCCGGAAGGAAGTAAACACTGAAGCTTTCTTT. This sequence encodes CASRKEVNTEAFF. The chain links TRBV6-1 to TRBJ1-1; D gene ambiguous. Germline loops: CDR1 MNHNS, CDR2 SASEGT. Trimming stripped 8 bases from V and 2 bases from J, with 12 bases between. This CDR3 spans 13 amino acids.

The chain links TRBV2 to TRBJ1-2; 7 nucleotides line up with TRBD1. There are 13 residues in the CDR3. CDR1 and CDR2 from the germline V gene are SNHLY and FYNNEI. V trimming: 3 bases; J trimming: 6 bases; junction bases outside the gene matches: 4. The CDR3 DNA follows: TGTGCCAGCAGTGAGACAGGGACTAATGGCTACACCTTC. It is translated as CASSETGTNGYTF. Complete variable domain (other parts from reference TRBV2 and TRBJ1-2): EPEVTQTPSHQVTQMGQEVILRCVPISNHLYFYWYRQILGQKVEFLVSFYNNEISEKSEIFDDQFSVERPDGSNFTLKIRSTKLEDSAMYFCASSETGTNGYTFGSGTRLTVV.

The table lists this clone with a count of one. V is TRBV5-1 and J is TRBJ2-1; 10 bases fit TRBD2. Germline assignment: CDR1 SGHRS and CDR2 YFSETQ. V shed 0 bases and J 2 bases; nucleotides not matched to a gene: 5. The CDR3 spans 17 residues. The CDR3 bases are TGCGCCAGCAGCTTGGTTTCTAGCGGGGGCCCCTACAATGAGCAGTTCTTC. It encodes CASSLVSSGGPYNEQFF.

The chain combines TRBV6-5 with TRBJ1-5, with D possibly matching TRBD1 (5 bases). Germline lookup yields CDR1 MNHEY and CDR2 SVGAGI. There are 14 residues in the CDR3. Trimming left V 5 bases short and J 2 bases short, with 10 bases between. The CDR3 sequence: CASSQGFGNQPQHF. For the CDR3, the DNA is TGTGCCAGCAGTCAGGGTTTTGGCAATCAGCCCCAGCATTTT.

The chain joins TRBV11-2 to TRBJ2-2, with TRBD2 matching over 10 bases. Germline values: CDR1 SGHAT, CDR2 FQNNGV. This CDR3 spans 15 amino acids. V trimming: 2 bases; J trimming: 7 bases; junction bases outside the gene matches: 4. CDR3 sequence reads: CASSLTSGKGGELFF. CDR3 sequence (DNA): TGTGCCAGCAGCTTAACTAGCGGGAAGGGCGGGGAGCTGTTTTTT.

As to this clone: This CDR3 is also generated by other DNA sequences in the sample. This rearrangement joins TRBV5-1 to TRBJ2-3, with TRBD2 matching 7 bases. Germline lookup yields CDR1 SGHRS and CDR2 YFSETQ. Trimming removed 7 bases from V and 1 base from J; junction bases left unmatched: 3. The CDR3 has 13 residues. CDR3 protein: CASSRGGTDTQYF. CDR3 in DNA: TGCGCCAGCTCCCGGGGGGGCACAGATACGCAGTATTTT.

The V call is TRBV6-5, the J call TRBJ2-3, with D unclear. Trimming removed 7 bases from V and 7 bases from J, with 15 bases in between. Germline CDR1 reads MNHEY; CDR2 reads SVGAGI. This CDR3 is built from 13 residues. Written as DNA, the CDR3 is TGTGCCAGCACCAGAGACCACGGAAATACGCAGTATTTT. Protein: CASTRDHGNTQYF.

The chain joins TRBV7-3 to TRBJ2-5; 7 nucleotides match TRBD2. The CDR3 is made up of 15 amino acids. The germline gives CDR1 SGHTA, CDR2 FQGTGA. V lost 2 bases to trimming and J lost 4 bases; unmatched junction nucleotides: 7. The CDR3 sequence: CASSLVGGSGETQYF. In DNA form, the CDR3 reads TGTGCCAGCAGCTTAGTCGGGGGGAGCGGAGAGACCCAGTACTTC.

The rearrangement joins TRBV19 to TRBJ2-7; D may match TRBD1 or TRBD2 (5 bases each). Deletions cut 6 bases from V and 4 bases from J, with 19 bases between. From germline, CDR1 is LNHDA and CDR2 SQIVND (reference sequence). The CDR3 is 15 amino acids. CDR3 nucleotide sequence: TGTGCCAGTAGCTTGTCGGGACCAGGAGCGTACGAGCAGTACTTC. Protein product: CASSLSGPGAYEQYF. The whole variable domain, filled in from reference TRBV19 and TRBJ2-7, reads DGGITQSPKYLFRKEGQNVTLSCEQNLNHDAMYWYRQDPGQGLRLIYYSQIVNDFQKGDIAEGYSVSREKKESFPLTVTSAQKNPTAFYLCASSLSGPGAYEQYFGPGTRLTVT.

The chain carries TRBV9 and TRBJ1-1, with D uncertain. Germline CDR1 SGDLS, CDR2 YYNGEE. This CDR3 contains 14 residues. Trimming removed 7 bases from V and 1 base from J, with 14 bases in between. DNA of the CDR3: TGTGCCAGCGGTCCTGGACCGGGGAACACTGAAGCTTTCTTT. Its protein product is CASGPGPGNTEAFF.

The chain has TRBV20-1 and TRBJ1-5; D is uncertain. Trimming took 5 bases from V and 5 from J, leaving 7 bases between them. This CDR3 spans 11 amino acids. CDR1 DFQATT and CDR2 SNEGSKA come from the germline V gene (reference sequence). This CDR3 reads CSASGDQPQHF. The CDR3, as DNA: TGCAGTGCTTCAGGCGATCAGCCCCAGCATTTT.